This T cell receptor beta chain emerged from a study of regulatory T cells in long-lasting Graves disease. HTBI primers from iRepertoire and Arm-PCR of CDR3 regions yielded the TCR beta libraries. From the multiplex PCR reads, TCRdb called clonotypes with MiXCR, one entry per CDR3 protein. Of 350,000 to 450,000 distinct CDR3 sequences listed, 15% are singletons. This clonotype was picked up a small number of times. Documented time point: newly diagnosed GD, antithyroid drugs for less than 3 months. Generation of the TCR library employed RNA extracted from PBMCs. These data were also reused for a study on T cells in Graves' hyperthyroidism and ophthalmopathy.

Sequenced here: peripheral blood mononuclear cells (PBMCs), sampled at new diagnosis, from a patient treated with antithyroid drugs. The sequence derives from a woman in her forties with Graves disease.

CDR3 sequence reads: CASSYELVPGAITDTQYF. The CDR3 DNA reads as TGTGCCAGCAGTTACGAATTGGTACCGGGGGCAATAACAGATACGCAGTATTTT. The chain uses TRBV6-1 and TRBJ2-3, with D perhaps being TRBD1 or TRBD2 (6 bases each). Trimming left V 5 bases short and J 3 bases short, with 24 bases between. Per germline, CDR1 MNHNS and CDR2 SASEGT. This CDR3 region has 18 residues.